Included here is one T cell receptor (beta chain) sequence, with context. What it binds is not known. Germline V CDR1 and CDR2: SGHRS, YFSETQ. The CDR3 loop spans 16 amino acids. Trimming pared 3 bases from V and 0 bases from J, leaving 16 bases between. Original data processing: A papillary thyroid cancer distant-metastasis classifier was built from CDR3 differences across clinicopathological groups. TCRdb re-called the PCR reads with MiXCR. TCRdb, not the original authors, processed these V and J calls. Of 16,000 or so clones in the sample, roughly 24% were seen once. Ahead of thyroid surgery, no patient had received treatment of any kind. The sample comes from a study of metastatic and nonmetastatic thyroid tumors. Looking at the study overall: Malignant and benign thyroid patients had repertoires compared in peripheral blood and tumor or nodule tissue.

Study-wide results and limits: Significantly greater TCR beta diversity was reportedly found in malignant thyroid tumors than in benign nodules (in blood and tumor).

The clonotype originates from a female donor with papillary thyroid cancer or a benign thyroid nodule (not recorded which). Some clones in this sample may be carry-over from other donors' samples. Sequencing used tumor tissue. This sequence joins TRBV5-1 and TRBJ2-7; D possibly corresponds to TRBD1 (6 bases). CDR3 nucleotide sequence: TGCGCCAGCAGCTCCCCGGACAGATACAGCTCCTACGAGCAGTACTTC. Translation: CASSSPDRYSSYEQYF.